A single sample is the source of the 15 T cell receptor beta chains below, sequenced in a study of beta chain features in type 1 diabetes (dated by TCRdb to 2017 to 2018). What the authors observed across the whole study: A moderate but significant shortening of TCRB CDR3 length was observed in type 1 diabetes patients in all four CD4+ subsets.

These TCRs are of unknown antigen specificity. Library preparation used the immunoSEQ multiplex PCR assay. The entire isolated RNA was reverse transcribed using the High Capacity cDNA Reverse Transcription Kit, and thus expressed TCRB transcripts were sequenced. Sourced from immuneACCESS, this table was stored by TCRdb with only in-frame sequences that have V and J called. A share of the clones is absent; for the studies checked, an unresolved V gene accounts for under half, and the remainder has no known explanation. Across this sample there are 550,000 to 850,000 clones, with 10% to 15% seen only once. The ten largest clones add up to 0.02% to 0.025% of the sample. Material for sequencing was naive CD4+ T cells from blood. The intended sense of this specimen's cell subset or site label: true naive CD4+ T cells. The receptor source for this set is a young man with type 1 diabetes.

This clone was picked up a small number of times. V gene TRBV2 combines with J gene TRBJ1-6; 9 bases fit TRBD1. The CDR3 length is 14 residues. Germline V gene data show CDR1 as SNHLY and CDR2 as FYNNEI. The J segment lost 9 bases and the V segment lost 7 bases, leaving 7 bases of the junction unmatched. The CDR3, as DNA: TGTGCCAGCACCCCGGGACAGGGTCGTTCACCCCTCCACTTT. It codes for CASTPGQGRSPLHF. Looking up the rest from reference TRBV2 and TRBJ1-6 gives the full variable domain: EPEVTQTPSHQVTQMGQEVILRCVPISNHLYFYWYRQILGQKVEFLVSFYNNEISEKSEIFDDQFSVERPDGSNFTLKIRSTKLEDSAMYFCASTPGQGRSPLHFGNGTRLTVT.

The table lists this clone with a few counts. CDR3 protein: CASSLKGGAPGVTQYF. CDR3 nucleotide sequence: TGTGCCAGCAGCTTAAAAGGCGGGGCGCCCGGAGTAACCCAGTACTTC. The V and J genes are TRBV7-3 and TRBJ2-5; D may be TRBD2 (6 bases). This CDR3 is built from 16 residues. V shed 1 base and J shed 8 bases, with 20 bases lying between them. Germline assignment: CDR1 SGHTA and CDR2 FQGTGA.

The chain couples TRBV18 to TRBJ2-7; D is undetermined. Germline V lookup: CDR1 KGHSH, CDR2 LQKENI. V was clipped by 1 base and J by 0 bases, with 10 bases between them. The CDR3 is made up of 15 amino acids. CDR3 loop: CASSPLPDASYEQYF. The CDR3 bases are TGTGCCAGCTCACCACTCCCGGACGCCTCCTACGAGCAGTACTTC.

Comment on this clone: Different DNA sequences within this sample yield the same CDR3. V gene TRBV5-4 combines with J gene TRBJ2-2; D ambiguous. The CDR3 length is 13 residues. V was cut by 0 bases and J by 5 bases, with 5 bases left in between. The germline V gene has CDR1 SGHNT and CDR2 YYREEE (reference sequence). CDR3 sequence: CASSLDRTGELFF. The CDR3 DNA reads TGTGCCAGCAGCTTGGACAGAACCGGGGAGCTGTTTTTT.

The table lists this clone with a few counts. The genes are TRBV10-3 and TRBJ1-2; 8 positions agree with TRBD1. Germline V gene lookup returns CDR1 ENHRY and CDR2 SYGVKD. V was clipped by 5 bases and J by 7 bases; unmatched bases: 6. This CDR3 is 13 amino acids long. CDR3 DNA: TGTGCCATCAGTCCGGACAGGGAGGCTGGCTACACCTTC. Translation: CAISPDREAGYTF.

This clone showed up just a few times. The chain recombines TRBV19 with TRBJ2-3, with TRBD2 matching 11 bases. V trimming: 5 bases; J trimming: 2 bases; junction bases outside the gene matches: 6. The germline gives CDR1 LNHDA, CDR2 SQIVND (reference sequence). CDR3 length: 16 amino acids. The DNA for the CDR3 is TGTGCCAGTAGTTTGAGACTAGCGGGGACCACAGATACGCAGTATTTT. Its protein product is CASSLRLAGTTDTQYF.

This clone was seen a handful of times. V is TRBV25-1 and J is TRBJ2-7; maybe TRBD1 (6 bases). Germline values: CDR1 MGHDK, CDR2 SYGVNS. The V end lost 3 bases, the J end lost 2 bases, and 11 bases lay between the germline ends. CDR3 length: 14 amino acids. The CDR3 region has the DNA TGTGCCAGCAGTGACCGGTACAGGGCCTACGAGCAGTACTTC. This encodes CASSDRYRAYEQYF.

This clone occurred a few times. The chain recombines TRBV18 with TRBJ1-3; unclear D gene. V was cut by 6 bases and J by 0 bases, with 12 bases left in between. Germline V lookup: CDR1 KGHSH, CDR2 LQKENI. The CDR3 is 15 amino acids. CDR3 sequence (DNA): TGTGCCAGCTCGCCGGACCTGAACTCTGGAAACACCATATATTTT. Its translation: CASSPDLNSGNTIYF.

This clone appeared a few times. Other DNA sequences of this sample code for an identical CDR3. J is TRBJ1-5 and V is TRBV5-1, with D possibly being TRBD1 (6 bases). V was clipped by 0 bases and J by 2 bases, with 9 bases between them. The V gene's germline CDR1 is SGHRS and CDR2 YFSETQ. CDR3 length: 15 residues. CDR3 nucleotide sequence: TGCGCCAGCAGCTTGGAAGGGGGTCGCAATCAGCCCCAGCATTTT. This gives the protein CASSLEGGRNQPQHF. Full variable domain (remainder filled in from reference TRBV5-1 and TRBJ1-5): KAGVTQTPRYLIKTRGQQVTLSCSPISGHRSVSWYQQTPGQGLQFLFEYFSETQRNKGNFPGRFSGRQFSNSRSEMNVSTLELGDSALYLCASSLEGGRNQPQHFGDGTRLSIL.

This clone turned up a few times. V usage is TRBV18 and J usage is TRBJ2-2; D tentatively reads TRBD1 or TRBD2 (6 bases each). The germline CDR1 and CDR2 sequences are KGHSH and LQKENI. V lost 6 bases and J lost 1, with 9 bases in between. This CDR3 is 14 amino acids long. The CDR3 sequence is CASSGGRNTGELFF. In DNA form, the CDR3 reads TGTGCCAGCTCGGGGGGCCGGAACACCGGGGAGCTGTTTTTT.

This clone was observed a few times. The chain links TRBV7-2 to TRBJ2-1; D gene uncertain. Germline CDR1 and CDR2: SGHTA and FQGNSA. This CDR3 spans 16 amino acids. Between the trimmed V and J ends, which lost 0 bases and 4 bases, there was a span of 13 bases. The CDR3 DNA is TGTGCCAGCAGCTTAGCGATGGCAGCCAGTTACAATGAGCAGTTCTTC. It encodes CASSLAMAASYNEQFF. Full variable domain (remainder filled in from reference TRBV7-2 and TRBJ2-1): GAGVSQSPSNKVTEKGKDVELRCDPISGHTALYWYRQSLGQGLEFLIYFQGNSAPDKSGLPSDRFSAERTGGSVSTLTIQRTQQEDSAVYLCASSLAMAASYNEQFFGPGTRLTVL.

This clone was seen only a few times. V gene TRBV6-1 combines with J gene TRBJ2-7; D is uncertain. Trimming stripped 0 bases from V and 3 bases from J, with 0 bases between. CDR3 length: 11 residues. Germline CDR1 reads MNHNS; CDR2 reads SASEGT. The DNA of the CDR3 is TGTGCCAGCAGTGAAGCCTACGAGCAGTACTTC. This translates into CASSEAYEQYF.

There are a few counts of this clone. The genes are TRBV29-1 and TRBJ2-1; tentatively, D is TRBD1 (5 bases). From germline, CDR1 is SQVTM and CDR2 ANQGSEA. V lost 5 bases to trimming and J lost 5 bases, with 19 bases between them. The CDR3 is made up of 15 amino acids. DNA of the CDR3: TGCAGCGTTATACAGGTACTGGAACCAAACAATGAGCAGTTCTTC. Its translation: CSVIQVLEPNNEQFF.

The chain joins TRBV4-1 to TRBJ1-1; D uncertain. From germline, CDR1 is MGHRA and CDR2 YSYEKL. The CDR3 is 13 amino acids. Trimming pared 2 bases from V and 3 bases from J, leaving 7 bases between. CDR3 nucleotides: TGCGCCAGCAGCCAACGCGGGGACACTGAAGCTTTCTTT. It codes for CASSQRGDTEAFF.

The rearrangement joins TRBV11-2 to TRBJ1-2; 9 bases are a match to TRBD1. In germline, CDR1 is SGHAT, CDR2 FQNNGV. The CDR3 totals 14 residues. V dropped 6 bases and J dropped 4; count of bases not matched to a gene: 6. The DNA of the CDR3 is TGTGCCAGCAGTCCGGACAGGGGTTCCTATGGCTACACCTTC. This codes for CASSPDRGSYGYTF. Filled out from reference TRBV11-2 and TRBJ1-2, the complete variable domain reads EAGVAQSPRYKIIEKRQSVAFWCNPISGHATLYWYQQILGQGPKLLIQFQNNGVVDDSQLPKDRFSAERLKGVDSTLKIQPAKLEDSAVYLCASSPDRGSYGYTFGSGTRLTVV.